What follows are 10 T cell receptor beta chains derived from one specimen sequenced in a study of T cells in pancreatic ductal adenocarcinoma. Sequenced by immunoSEQ multiplex PCR; TCRdb stores in-frame clones only, minus some. The sample has roughly 5,000 clones; more than 60% are singletons. The selected patients with pancreatic ductal adenocarcinoma had surgery but no neoadjuvant therapy. Material: pancreatic tumor tissue. Receptors were obtained from a human donor with pancreatic ductal adenocarcinoma. The donor label of this sample is uncertain.

The chain employs TRBV9 and TRBJ2-2; TRBD1 might be the D (5 bases). The CDR3 consists of 16 residues. Trimming took off 3 bases at V and 2 bases at J, with 14 bases between the two ends. Looked up from germline, CDR1 is SGDLS and CDR2 is YYNGEE. The CDR3: CASSDFHGANTGELFF. The CDR3 DNA reads as TGTGCCAGCAGCGATTTTCATGGGGCAAACACCGGGGAGCTGTTTTTT.

This chain connects TRBV28 to TRBJ2-2; TRBD2 is a possible D gene (5 bases). The V end was cut by 8 bases, the J end by 0 bases, with 19 bases between. The CDR3 length is 17 residues. Germline CDR1 reads MDHEN; CDR2 reads SYDVKM. CDR3 residues: CASREGRSIPNTGELFF. As DNA, the CDR3 is TGTGCCAGCCGAGAAGGGAGATCAATACCGAACACCGGGGAGCTGTTTTTT.

This clone came up a few times. V gene TRBV7-3 combines with J gene TRBJ2-3; TRBD2 matches at 15 bases. V was pared by 5 bases and J by 1 base, with 1 base of the junction left unmatched. The length of the CDR3 is 16 residues. The V gene's germline CDR1 is SGHTA and CDR2 FQGTGA. CDR3 coding DNA: TGTGCCAGCAGCAGGACTAGCGGGGGGGGCACAGATACGCAGTATTTT. Translated, it gives CASSRTSGGGTDTQYF.

The V gene is TRBV19, the J gene TRBJ1-5; TRBD1 matches 10 bases. The V gene's germline CDR1 is LNHDA and CDR2 SQIVND (reference sequence). With 5 bases clipped from V and 0 bases from J, the junction kept 10 bases outside the gene matches. The CDR3 extends over 18 amino acids. This CDR3 reads CASSLNPRQGASNQPQHF. The CDR3, as DNA: TGTGCCAGTAGTCTCAACCCGCGACAGGGGGCTAGCAATCAGCCCCAGCATTTT.

The genes are TRBV5-6 and TRBJ2-1, with a weak D call TRBD2 (6 bases). The CDR3 has 13 residues. V shed 1 base and J shed 6 bases, with 8 bases lying between them. Germline values: CDR1 SGHDT, CDR2 YYEEEE. Here the CDR3 DNA reads TGTGCCAGCAGCTTGCAACTAGCCAATGAGCAGTTCTTC. This gives the protein CASSLQLANEQFF.

In this sample, this clone turned up a few times. The rearrangement links TRBV28 to TRBJ2-6; D possibly corresponds to TRBD1 (5 bases). Trimming took off 1 base at V and 3 bases at J, with 22 bases between the two ends. The V gene's germline CDR1 is MDHEN and CDR2 SYDVKM. The CDR3 runs 20 residues. The CDR3 bases are TGTGCCAGCAGTTTATATATCGGGCAGGGTACTGTCGGTGGGGCCAACGTCCTGACTTTC. Amino acids: CASSLYIGQGTVGGANVLTF. Based on the CDR3 plus reference TRBV28 and TRBJ2-6, the full variable domain is DVKVTQSSRYLVKRTGEKVFLECVQDMDHENMFWYRQDPGLGLRLIYFSYDVKMKEKGDIPEGYSVSREKKERFSLILESASTNQTSMYLCASSLYIGQGTVGGANVLTFGAGSRLTVL.

The chain links TRBV5-8 to TRBJ1-2, with D perhaps TRBD1 (6 bases). Germline V CDR1 and CDR2: SGHTS, YDEGEE. This CDR3 contains 13 residues. V was cut by 4 bases and J by 6 bases, with 13 bases left in between. Here the CDR3 DNA reads TGTGCCAGCAGCCGGGTGGGGACACATGGCTACACCTTC. This gives the protein CASSRVGTHGYTF. The full variable domain, completed using reference TRBV5-8 and TRBJ1-2, is EAGVTQSPTHLIKTRGQQATLRCSPISGHTSVYWYQQALGLGLQFLLWYDEGEERNRGNFPPRFSGRQFPNYSSELNVNALELEDSALYLCASSRVGTHGYTFGSGTRLTVV.

This sequence joins TRBV6-5 and TRBJ1-5; D is unclear. CDR3 length: 12 amino acids. In germline, CDR1 is MNHEY, CDR2 SVGAGI. Between the trimmed V and J ends, which lost 3 bases and 3 bases, there was a span of 3 bases. CDR3 protein: CASSYYNQPQHF. The CDR3 region has the DNA TGTGCCAGCAGTTATTACAATCAGCCCCAGCATTTT.

V gene TRBV19 combines with J gene TRBJ1-5; 10 bases match TRBD1. The CDR3 extends over 17 amino acids. With V trimmed by 6 bases and J by 0 bases, 8 bases remained unmatched. Germline CDR1 is LNHDA and CDR2 is SQIVND (reference sequence). CDR3 residues: CASRRDRGLSSNQPQHF. The CDR3 DNA reads as TGTGCCAGTAGGCGGGACAGGGGTCTCTCTAGCAATCAGCCCCAGCATTTT.

CDR3 nucleotides: TGTGCCAGCAGCGTAGACATACAGGGTGACTATGGCTACACCTTC. This codes for CASSVDIQGDYGYTF. The chain combines TRBV9 with TRBJ1-2; the D gene is possibly TRBD1 (6 bases). The CDR3 totals 15 residues. The V end lost 0 bases, the J end lost 3 bases, and 12 bases lay between the germline ends. CDR1 and CDR2 from the germline V gene are SGDLS and YYNGEE.